The clone carrying this T cell receptor (beta chain) was counted once. Its antigen remains unidentified. The data are from a study of T cell responses to AZD1222 COVID-19 vaccine. Study results and limitations: Only after the peak T cell response were repertoires sampled.

Assay: immunoSEQ multiplex PCR; the TCRdb copy retains only in-frame clones and omits some. The sample lists 200,000 to 250,000 clones; roughly 94% were seen once. V was clipped by 3 bases and J by 6 bases, with 15 bases between them. The CDR3 is made up of 15 amino acids. CDR1 is SGHNT, CDR2 YENEEA, per germline. The TCR originated in an adult who received the MenACWY meningococcal vaccine as a control. The V gene is TRBV11-3, the J gene TRBJ2-1, with D perhaps TRBD1 (6 bases). The specimen was peripheral blood, collected 28 days after the second dose of the MenACWY control vaccine. The CDR3 region has the DNA TGTGCCAGCAGCTTGGGGGCTAGCCTTCTCAATGAGCAGTTCTTC. Residues: CASSLGASLLNEQFF.